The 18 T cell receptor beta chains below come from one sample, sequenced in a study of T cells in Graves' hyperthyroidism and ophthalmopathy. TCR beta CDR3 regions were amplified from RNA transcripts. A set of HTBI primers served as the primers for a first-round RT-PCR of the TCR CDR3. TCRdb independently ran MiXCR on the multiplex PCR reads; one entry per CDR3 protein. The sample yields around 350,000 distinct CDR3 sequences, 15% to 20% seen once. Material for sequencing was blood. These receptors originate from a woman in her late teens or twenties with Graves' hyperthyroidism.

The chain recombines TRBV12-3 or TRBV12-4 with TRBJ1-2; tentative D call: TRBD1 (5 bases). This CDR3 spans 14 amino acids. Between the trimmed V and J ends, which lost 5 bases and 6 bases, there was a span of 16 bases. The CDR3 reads CASSPQFGRDGYTF. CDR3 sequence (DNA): TGTGCCAGCAGTCCCCAATTCGGCAGGGATGGCTACACCTTC.

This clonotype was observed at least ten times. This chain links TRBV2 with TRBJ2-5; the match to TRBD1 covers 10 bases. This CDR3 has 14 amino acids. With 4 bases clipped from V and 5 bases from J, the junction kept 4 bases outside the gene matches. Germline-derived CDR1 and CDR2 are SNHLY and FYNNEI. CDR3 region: CASSGTGGMETQYF. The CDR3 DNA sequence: TGTGCCAGCAGTGGGACAGGGGGAATGGAGACCCAGTACTTC.

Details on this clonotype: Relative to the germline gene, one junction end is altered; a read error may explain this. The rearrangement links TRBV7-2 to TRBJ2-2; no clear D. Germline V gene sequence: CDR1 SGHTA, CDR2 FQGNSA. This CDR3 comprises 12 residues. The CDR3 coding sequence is TGTGCCAGCAGATTAGGCGCCGGGGAGCTGTTTTTT. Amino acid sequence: CASRLGAGELFF.

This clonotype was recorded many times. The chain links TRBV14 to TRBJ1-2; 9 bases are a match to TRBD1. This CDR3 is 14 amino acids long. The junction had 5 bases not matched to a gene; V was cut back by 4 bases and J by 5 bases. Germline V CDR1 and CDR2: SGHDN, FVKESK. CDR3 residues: CASSRDRASYGYTF. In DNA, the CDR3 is TGTGCCAGCAGCCGGGACAGGGCATCGTATGGCTACACCTTC.

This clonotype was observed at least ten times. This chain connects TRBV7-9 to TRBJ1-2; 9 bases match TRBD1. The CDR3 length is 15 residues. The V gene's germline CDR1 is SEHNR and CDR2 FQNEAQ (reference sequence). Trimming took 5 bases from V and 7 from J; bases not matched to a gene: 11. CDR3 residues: CASSLREGQGSGYTF. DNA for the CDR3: TGTGCCAGCAGCCTGCGGGAGGGACAGGGTTCTGGCTACACCTTC.

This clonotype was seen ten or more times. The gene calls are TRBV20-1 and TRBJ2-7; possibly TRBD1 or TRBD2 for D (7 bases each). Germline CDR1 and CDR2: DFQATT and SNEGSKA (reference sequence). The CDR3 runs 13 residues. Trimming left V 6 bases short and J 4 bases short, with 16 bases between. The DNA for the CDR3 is TGCAGTGCCCTGACAGGGAGGGGATACGAGCAGTACTTC. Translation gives CSALTGRGYEQYF.

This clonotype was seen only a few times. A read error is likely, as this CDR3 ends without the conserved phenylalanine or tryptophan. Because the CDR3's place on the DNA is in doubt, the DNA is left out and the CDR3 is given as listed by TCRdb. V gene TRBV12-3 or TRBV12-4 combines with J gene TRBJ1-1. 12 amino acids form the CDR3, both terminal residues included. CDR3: CASSLQVAEACL.

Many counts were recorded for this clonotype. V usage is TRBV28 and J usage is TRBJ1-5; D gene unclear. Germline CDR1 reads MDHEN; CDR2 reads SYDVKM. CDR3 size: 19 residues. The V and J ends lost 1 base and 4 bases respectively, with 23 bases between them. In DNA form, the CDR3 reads TGTGCCAGCAGTTTATCAAACCTCCGGGCCCCCCTGCAGAATCAGCCCCAGCATTTT. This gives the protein CASSLSNLRAPLQNQPQHF.

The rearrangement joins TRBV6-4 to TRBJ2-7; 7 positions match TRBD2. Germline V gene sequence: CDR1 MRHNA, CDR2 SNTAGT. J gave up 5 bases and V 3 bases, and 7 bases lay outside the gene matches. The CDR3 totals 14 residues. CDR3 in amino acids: CASSDWTSRHEQYF. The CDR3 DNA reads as TGTGCCAGCAGTGATTGGACTAGTCGCCACGAGCAGTACTTC.

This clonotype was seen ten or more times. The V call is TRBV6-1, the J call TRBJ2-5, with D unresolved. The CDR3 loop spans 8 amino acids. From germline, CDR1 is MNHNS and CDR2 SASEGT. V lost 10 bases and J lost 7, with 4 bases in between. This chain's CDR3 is CATGTQYF. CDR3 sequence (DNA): TGTGCCACGGGGACCCAGTACTTC.

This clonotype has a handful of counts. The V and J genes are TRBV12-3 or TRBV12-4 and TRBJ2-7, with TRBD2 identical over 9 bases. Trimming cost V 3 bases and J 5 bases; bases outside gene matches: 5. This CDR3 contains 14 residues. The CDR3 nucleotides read TGTGCCAGCAGTTTGGCGGGGGGGCCCCACGAGCAGTACTTC. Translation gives CASSLAGGPHEQYF.

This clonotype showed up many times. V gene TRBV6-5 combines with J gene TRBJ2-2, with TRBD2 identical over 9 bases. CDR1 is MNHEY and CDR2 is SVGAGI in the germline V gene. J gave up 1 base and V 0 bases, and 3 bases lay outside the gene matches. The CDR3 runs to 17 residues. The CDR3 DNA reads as TGTGCCAGCAGTTACTCGAGCGGGGGGAAGAACACCGGGGAGCTGTTTTTT. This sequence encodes CASSYSSGGKNTGELFF.

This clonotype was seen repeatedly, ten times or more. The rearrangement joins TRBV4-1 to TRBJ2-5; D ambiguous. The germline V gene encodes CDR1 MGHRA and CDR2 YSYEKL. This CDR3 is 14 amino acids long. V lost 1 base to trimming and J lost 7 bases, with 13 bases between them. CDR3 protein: CASSQVSAQRTQYF. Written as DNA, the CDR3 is TGCGCCAGCAGCCAAGTTTCTGCCCAGCGGACCCAGTACTTC.

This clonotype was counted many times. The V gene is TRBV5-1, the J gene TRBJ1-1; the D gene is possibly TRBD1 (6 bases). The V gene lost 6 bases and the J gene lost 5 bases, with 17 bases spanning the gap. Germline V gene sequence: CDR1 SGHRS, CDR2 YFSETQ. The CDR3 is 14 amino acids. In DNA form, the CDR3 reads TGCGCCAGCAACTCAGGGGTAGTTGGGACTGAAGCTTTCTTT. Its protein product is CASNSGVVGTEAFF.

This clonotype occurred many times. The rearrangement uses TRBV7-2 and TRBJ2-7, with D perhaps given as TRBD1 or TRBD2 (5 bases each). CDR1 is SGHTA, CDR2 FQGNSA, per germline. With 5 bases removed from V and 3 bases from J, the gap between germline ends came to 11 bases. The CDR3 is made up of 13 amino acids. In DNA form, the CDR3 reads TGTGCCAGCAGCGGGGACGGCCTCTACGAGCAGTACTTC. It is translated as CASSGDGLYEQYF.

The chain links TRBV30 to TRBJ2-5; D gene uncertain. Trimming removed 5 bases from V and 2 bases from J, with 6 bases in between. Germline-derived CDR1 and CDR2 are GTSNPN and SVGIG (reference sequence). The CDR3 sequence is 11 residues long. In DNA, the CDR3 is TGTGCCTGGGGTTATCAAGAGACCCAGTACTTC. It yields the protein CAWGYQETQYF. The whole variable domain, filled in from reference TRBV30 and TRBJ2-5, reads SQTIHQWPATLVQPVGSPLSLECTVEGTSNPNLYWYRQAAGRGLQLLFYSVGIGQISSEVPQNLSASRPQDRQFILSSKKLLLSDSGFYLCAWGYQETQYFGPGTRLLVL.

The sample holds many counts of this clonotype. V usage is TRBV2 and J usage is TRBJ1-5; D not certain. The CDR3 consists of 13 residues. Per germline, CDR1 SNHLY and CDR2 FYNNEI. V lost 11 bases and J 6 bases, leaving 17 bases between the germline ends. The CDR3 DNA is TGTGCCTTTCACCGGGAAGTTGGTCAGCCCCAGCATTTT. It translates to CAFHREVGQPQHF. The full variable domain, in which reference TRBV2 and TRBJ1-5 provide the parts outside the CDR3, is EPEVTQTPSHQVTQMGQEVILRCVPISNHLYFYWYRQILGQKVEFLVSFYNNEISEKSEIFDDQFSVERPDGSNFTLKIRSTKLEDSAMYFCAFHREVGQPQHFGDGTRLSIL.

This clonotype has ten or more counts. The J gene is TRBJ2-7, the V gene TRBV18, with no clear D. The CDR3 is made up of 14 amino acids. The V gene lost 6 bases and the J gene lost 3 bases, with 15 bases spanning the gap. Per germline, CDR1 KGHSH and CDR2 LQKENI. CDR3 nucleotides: TGTGCCAGCTCTCCCACCCGAAACCACTACGAGCAGTACTTC. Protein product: CASSPTRNHYEQYF.